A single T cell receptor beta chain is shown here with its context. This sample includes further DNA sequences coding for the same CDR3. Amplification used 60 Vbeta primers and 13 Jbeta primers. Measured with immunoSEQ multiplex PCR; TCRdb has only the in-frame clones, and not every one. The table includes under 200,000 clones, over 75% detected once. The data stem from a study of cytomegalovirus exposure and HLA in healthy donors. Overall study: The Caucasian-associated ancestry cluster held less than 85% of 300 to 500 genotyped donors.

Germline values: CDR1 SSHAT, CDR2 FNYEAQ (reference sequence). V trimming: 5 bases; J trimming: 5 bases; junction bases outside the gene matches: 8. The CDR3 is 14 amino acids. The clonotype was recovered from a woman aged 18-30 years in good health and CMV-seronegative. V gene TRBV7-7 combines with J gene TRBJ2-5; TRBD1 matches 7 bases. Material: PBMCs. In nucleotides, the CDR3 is TGTGCCAGCAGCACTACAGGGGATGGGGAGACCCAGTACTTC. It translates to CASSTTGDGETQYF.